Below, one T cell receptor beta chain is given with its context. Clones were sequenced by immunoSEQ multiplex PCR, and TCRdb holds only the in-frame ones, with some missing. The profile shows over 200,000 clones, about 87% of them singletons. The data originate from a study of blood T cell repertoires in COVID-19. Ages ranged from roughly 18 to 100 years, with residence in approximately 25 US areas. The germline gives CDR1 SGHVS, CDR2 FQNEAQ. The V gene end was trimmed by 5 bases and the J gene end by 5 bases; junction bases not matched to a gene: 12. The CDR3 is made up of 16 amino acids. The chain employs TRBV7-8 and TRBJ2-1; TRBD2 agrees at 7 bases. Sequenced material: PBMCs or T cells enriched from blood (not recorded which). This sequence originates from a man between 18 and 29 years old with acute COVID-19. This CDR3 reads CASSSKSSGTNNEQFF. The DNA of the CDR3 is TGTGCCAGCAGCAGTAAATCTAGCGGCACAAACAATGAGCAGTTCTTC.